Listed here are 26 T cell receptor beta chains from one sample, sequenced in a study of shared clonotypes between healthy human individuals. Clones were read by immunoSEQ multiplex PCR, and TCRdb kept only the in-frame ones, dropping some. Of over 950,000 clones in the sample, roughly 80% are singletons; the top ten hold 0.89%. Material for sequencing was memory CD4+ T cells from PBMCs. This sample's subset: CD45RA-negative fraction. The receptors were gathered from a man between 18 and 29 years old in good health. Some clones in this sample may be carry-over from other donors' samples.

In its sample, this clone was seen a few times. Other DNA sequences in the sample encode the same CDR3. This CDR3 reads CASSYSGGATEAFF. For the CDR3, the DNA is TGTGCCAGCAGTTACTCGGGAGGGGCCACTGAAGCTTTCTTT. The V gene is TRBV6-5, the J gene TRBJ1-1, with D possibly matching TRBD1 (5 bases). The CDR3 loop spans 14 amino acids. Per the germline V gene, CDR1 is MNHEY and CDR2 is SVGAGI. Trimming stripped 0 bases from V and 4 bases from J, with 9 bases between.

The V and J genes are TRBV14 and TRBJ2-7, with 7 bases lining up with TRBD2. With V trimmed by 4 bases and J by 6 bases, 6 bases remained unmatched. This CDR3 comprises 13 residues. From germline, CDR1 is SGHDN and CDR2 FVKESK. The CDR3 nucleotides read TGTGCCAGCAGCCCCCGCGGGGGTGGCGAGCAGTACTTC. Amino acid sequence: CASSPRGGGEQYF.

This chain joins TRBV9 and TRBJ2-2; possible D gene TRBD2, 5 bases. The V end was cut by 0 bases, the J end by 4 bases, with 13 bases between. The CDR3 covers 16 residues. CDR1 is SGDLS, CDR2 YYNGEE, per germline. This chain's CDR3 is CASSVVVGAATGELFF. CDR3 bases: TGTGCCAGCAGCGTAGTGGTGGGAGCGGCCACCGGGGAGCTGTTTTTT.

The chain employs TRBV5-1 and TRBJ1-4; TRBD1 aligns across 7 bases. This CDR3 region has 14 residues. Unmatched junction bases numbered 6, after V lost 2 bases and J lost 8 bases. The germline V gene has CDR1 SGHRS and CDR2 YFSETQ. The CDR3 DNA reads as TGCGCCAGCAGCTTACTGAACAGGGGCGAAAAACTGTTTTTT. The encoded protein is CASSLLNRGEKLFF. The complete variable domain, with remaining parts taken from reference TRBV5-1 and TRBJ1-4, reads KAGVTQTPRYLIKTRGQQVTLSCSPISGHRSVSWYQQTPGQGLQFLFEYFSETQRNKGNFPGRFSGRQFSNSRSEMNVSTLELGDSALYLCASSLLNRGEKLFFGSGTQLSVL.

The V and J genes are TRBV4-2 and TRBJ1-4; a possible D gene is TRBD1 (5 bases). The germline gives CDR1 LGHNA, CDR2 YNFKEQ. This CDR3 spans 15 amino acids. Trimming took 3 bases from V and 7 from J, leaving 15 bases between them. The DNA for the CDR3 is TGTGCCAGCAGCCAGTCGGGGGAGACGGGTGAAAAACTGTTTTTT. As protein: CASSQSGETGEKLFF.

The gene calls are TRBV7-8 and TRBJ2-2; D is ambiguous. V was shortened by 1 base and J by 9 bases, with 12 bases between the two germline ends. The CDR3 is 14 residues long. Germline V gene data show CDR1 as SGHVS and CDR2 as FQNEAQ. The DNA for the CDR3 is TGTGCCAGCAGCTTAGAATCCTACGGGCGGGAGCTGTTTTTT. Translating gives CASSLESYGRELFF.

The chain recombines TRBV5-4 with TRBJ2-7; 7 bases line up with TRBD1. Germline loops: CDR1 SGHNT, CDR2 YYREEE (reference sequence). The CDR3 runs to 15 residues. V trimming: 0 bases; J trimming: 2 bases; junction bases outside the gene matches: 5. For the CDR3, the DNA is TGTGCCAGCAGCTTGGGGGGGACAGCTACCTACGAGCAGTACTTC. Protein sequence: CASSLGGTATYEQYF.

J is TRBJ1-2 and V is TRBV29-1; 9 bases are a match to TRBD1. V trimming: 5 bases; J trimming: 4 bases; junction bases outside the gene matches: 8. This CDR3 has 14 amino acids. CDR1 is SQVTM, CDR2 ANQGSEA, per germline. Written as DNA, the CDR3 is TGCAGCGTTCGGGAGGGACAGGGACGCTATGGCTACACCTTC. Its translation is CSVREGQGRYGYTF.

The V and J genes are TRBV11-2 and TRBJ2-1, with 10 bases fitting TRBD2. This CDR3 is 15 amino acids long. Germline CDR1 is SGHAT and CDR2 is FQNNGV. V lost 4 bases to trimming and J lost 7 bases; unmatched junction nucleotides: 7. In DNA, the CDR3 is TGTGCCAGCAGCTCACTAACTAGCGGGATAAATGAGCAGTTCTTC. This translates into CASSSLTSGINEQFF.

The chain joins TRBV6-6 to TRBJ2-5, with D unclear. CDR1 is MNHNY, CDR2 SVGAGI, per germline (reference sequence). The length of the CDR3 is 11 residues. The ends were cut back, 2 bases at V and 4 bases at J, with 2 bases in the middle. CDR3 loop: CASSYVETQYF. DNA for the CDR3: TGTGCCAGCAGTTACGTAGAGACCCAGTACTTC.

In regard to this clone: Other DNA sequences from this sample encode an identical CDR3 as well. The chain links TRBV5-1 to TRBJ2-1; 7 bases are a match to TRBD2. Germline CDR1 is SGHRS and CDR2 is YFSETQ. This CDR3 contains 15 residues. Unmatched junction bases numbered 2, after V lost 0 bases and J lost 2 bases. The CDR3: CASSLGLAAYNEQFF. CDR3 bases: TGCGCCAGCAGCTTGGGGCTAGCGGCCTACAATGAGCAGTTCTTC.

CDR3 sequence (DNA): TGTGCCAGCAGCGTAGCCAGCGGGAGTACGATGGAGACCCAGTACTTC. It translates to CASSVASGSTMETQYF. The chain links TRBV9 to TRBJ2-5; 8 nucleotides align to TRBD2. The germline V gene has CDR1 SGDLS and CDR2 YYNGEE. The V and J ends lost 0 bases and 5 bases, in that order; junction bases with no gene match: 9. The CDR3 contains 16 residues.

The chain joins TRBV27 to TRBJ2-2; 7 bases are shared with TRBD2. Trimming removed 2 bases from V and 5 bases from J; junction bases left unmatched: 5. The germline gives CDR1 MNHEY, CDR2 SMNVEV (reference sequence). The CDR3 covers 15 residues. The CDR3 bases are TGTGCCAGCAGTTTAGAGGGAGGGTATACCGGGGAGCTGTTTTTT. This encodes CASSLEGGYTGELFF.

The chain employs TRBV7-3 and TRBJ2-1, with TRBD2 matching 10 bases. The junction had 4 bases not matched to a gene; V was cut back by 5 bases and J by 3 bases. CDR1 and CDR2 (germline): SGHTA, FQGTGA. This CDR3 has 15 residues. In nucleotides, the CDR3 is TGTGCCAGCAGCCGACTAGCGGGTTACTACAATGAGCAGTTCTTC. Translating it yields CASSRLAGYYNEQFF.

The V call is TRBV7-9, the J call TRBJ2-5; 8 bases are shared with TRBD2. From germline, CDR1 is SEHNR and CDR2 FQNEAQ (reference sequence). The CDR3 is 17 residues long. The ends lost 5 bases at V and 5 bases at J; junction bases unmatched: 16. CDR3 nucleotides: TGTGCCAGCAGCCGAACCCCGACTAGCGACAAAGGGGAGACCCAGTACTTC. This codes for CASSRTPTSDKGETQYF.

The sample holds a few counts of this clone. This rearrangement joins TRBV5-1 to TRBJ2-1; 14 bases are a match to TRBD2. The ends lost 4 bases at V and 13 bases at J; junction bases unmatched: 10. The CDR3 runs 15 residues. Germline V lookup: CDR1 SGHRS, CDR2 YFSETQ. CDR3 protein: CASSSGTSGRVRQFF. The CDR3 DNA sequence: TGCGCCAGCAGCAGCGGGACTAGCGGGAGAGTAAGACAGTTCTTC.

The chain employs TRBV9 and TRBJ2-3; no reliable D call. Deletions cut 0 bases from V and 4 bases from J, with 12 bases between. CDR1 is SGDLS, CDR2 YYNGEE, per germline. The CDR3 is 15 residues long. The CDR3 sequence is CASSVGGYGADTQYF. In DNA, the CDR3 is TGTGCCAGCAGCGTAGGGGGATATGGCGCAGATACGCAGTATTTT.

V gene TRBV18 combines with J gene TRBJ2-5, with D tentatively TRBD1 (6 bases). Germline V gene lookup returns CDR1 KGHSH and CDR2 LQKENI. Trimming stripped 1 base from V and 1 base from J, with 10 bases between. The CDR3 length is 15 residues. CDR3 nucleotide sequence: TGTGCCAGCTCACCACGAACAGGGATCCAAGAGACCCAGTACTTC. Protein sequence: CASSPRTGIQETQYF.

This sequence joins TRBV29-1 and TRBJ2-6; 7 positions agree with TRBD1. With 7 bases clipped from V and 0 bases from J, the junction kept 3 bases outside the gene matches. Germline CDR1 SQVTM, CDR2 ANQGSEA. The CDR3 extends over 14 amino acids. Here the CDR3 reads CSAGQDSGANVLTF. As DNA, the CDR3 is TGCAGCGCCGGACAGGACTCTGGGGCCAACGTCCTGACTTTC. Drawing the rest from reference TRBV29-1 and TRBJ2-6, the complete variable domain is SAVISQKPSRDICQRGTSLTIQCQVDSQVTMMFWYRQQPGQSLTLIATANQGSEATYESGFVIDKFPISRPNLTFSTLTVSNMSPEDSSIYLCSAGQDSGANVLTFGAGSRLTVL.

The CDR3, as DNA: TGTGCCAGCAGACAAAAACAGGGGTTCCCGGGGGGCTACACCTTC. Translating gives CASRQKQGFPGGYTF. This rearrangement joins TRBV6-4 to TRBJ1-2, with 7 bases identical to TRBD1. Germline V lookup: CDR1 MRHNA, CDR2 SNTAGT. V lost 6 bases to trimming and J lost 8 bases; unmatched junction nucleotides: 15. The CDR3 contains 15 residues.

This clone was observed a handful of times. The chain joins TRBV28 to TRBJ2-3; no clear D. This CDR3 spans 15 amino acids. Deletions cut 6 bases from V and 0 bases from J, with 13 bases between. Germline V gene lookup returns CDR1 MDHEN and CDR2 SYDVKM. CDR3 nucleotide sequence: TGTGCCAGCAGCTACCTCTCCTTTAGCACAGATACGCAGTATTTT. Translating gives CASSYLSFSTDTQYF.

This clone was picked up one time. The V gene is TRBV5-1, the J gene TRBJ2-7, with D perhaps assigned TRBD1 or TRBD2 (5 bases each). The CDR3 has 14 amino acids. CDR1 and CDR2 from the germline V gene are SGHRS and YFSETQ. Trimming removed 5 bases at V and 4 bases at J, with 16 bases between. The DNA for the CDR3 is TGCGCCAGCAGTAAGGGCCAGGGAGATTACGAGCAGTACTTC. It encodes CASSKGQGDYEQYF.

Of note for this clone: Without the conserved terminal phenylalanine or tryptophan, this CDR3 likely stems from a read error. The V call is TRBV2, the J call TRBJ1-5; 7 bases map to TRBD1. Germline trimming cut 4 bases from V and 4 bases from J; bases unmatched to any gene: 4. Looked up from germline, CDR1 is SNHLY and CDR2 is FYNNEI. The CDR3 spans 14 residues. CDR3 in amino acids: CASSGGQLNQPQHS. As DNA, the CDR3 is TGTGCCAGCAGTGGGGGACAGCTTAATCAGCCCCAGCATTCT.

This CDR3 is CASSPQGGKGYEQYF. CDR3 nucleotide sequence: TGTGCCAGCAGCCCCCAGGGGGGTAAGGGCTACGAGCAGTACTTC. The J gene is TRBJ2-7, the V gene TRBV9, with a tentative D call TRBD1 (7 bases). Deletions cut 4 bases from V and 3 bases from J, with 17 bases between. The CDR3 is 15 residues long. Germline V gene lookup returns CDR1 SGDLS and CDR2 YYNGEE.

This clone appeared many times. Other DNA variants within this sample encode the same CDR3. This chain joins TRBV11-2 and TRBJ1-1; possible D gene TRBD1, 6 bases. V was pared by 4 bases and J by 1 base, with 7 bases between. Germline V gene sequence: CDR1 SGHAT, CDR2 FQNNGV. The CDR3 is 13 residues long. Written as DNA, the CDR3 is TGTGCCAGCAGCTCACAGGGGAACACTGAAGCTTTCTTT. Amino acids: CASSSQGNTEAFF.

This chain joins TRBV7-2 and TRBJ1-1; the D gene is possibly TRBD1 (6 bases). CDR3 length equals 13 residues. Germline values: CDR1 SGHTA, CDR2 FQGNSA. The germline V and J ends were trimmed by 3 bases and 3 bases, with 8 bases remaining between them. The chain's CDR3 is CASSFRQDTEAFF. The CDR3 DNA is TGTGCCAGCAGCTTCAGACAGGACACTGAAGCTTTCTTT.